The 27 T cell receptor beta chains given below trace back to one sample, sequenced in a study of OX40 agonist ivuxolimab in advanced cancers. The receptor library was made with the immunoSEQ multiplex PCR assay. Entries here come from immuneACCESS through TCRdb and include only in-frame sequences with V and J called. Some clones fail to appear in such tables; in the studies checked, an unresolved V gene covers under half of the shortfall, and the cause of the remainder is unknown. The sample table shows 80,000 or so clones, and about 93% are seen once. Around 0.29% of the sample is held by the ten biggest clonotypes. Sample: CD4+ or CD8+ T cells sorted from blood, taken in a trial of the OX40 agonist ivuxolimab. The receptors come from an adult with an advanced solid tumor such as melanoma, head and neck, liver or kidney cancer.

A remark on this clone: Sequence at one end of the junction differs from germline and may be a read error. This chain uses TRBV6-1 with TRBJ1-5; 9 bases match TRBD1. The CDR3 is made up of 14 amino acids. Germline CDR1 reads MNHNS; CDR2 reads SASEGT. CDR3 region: CASSNTGGGQPRHF. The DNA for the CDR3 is TGTGCCAGCAGTAATACAGGGGGCGGTCAGCCCCGGCATTTT.

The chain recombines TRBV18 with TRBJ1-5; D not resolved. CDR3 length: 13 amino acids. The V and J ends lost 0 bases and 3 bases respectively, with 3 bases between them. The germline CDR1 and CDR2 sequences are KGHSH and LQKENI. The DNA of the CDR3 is TGTGCCAGCTCACCACCGGACAATCAGCCCCAGCATTTT. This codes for CASSPPDNQPQHF.

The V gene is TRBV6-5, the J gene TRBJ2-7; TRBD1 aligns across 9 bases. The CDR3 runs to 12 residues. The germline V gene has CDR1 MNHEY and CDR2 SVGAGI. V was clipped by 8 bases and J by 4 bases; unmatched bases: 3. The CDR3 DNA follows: TGTGCCAGCGCGACAGGGGGTTACGAGCAGTACTTC. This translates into CASATGGYEQYF.

CDR3 loop: CASSLGGLNTEAFF. The CDR3 coding sequence is TGTGCCAGCAGCTTAGGTGGATTGAACACTGAAGCTTTCTTT. The genes are TRBV7-2 and TRBJ1-1; D is uncertain. Per the germline V gene, CDR1 is SGHTA and CDR2 is FQGNSA. The CDR3 consists of 14 residues. Trimming left V 1 base short and J 0 bases short, with 6 bases between.

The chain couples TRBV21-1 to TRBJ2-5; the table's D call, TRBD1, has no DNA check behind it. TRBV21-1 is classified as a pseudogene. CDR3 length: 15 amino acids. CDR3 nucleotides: TGTGCCAGCCGAATCTTTGGACAGGGGTTTGGCGACCAGTACTTC. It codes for CASRIFGQGFGDQYF.

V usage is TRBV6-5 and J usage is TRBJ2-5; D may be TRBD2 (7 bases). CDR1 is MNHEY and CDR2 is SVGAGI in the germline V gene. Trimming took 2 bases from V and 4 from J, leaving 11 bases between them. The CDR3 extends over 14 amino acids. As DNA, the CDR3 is TGTGCCAGCAGTTACGGGGGGGCGCCAGAGACCCAGTACTTC. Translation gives CASSYGGAPETQYF.

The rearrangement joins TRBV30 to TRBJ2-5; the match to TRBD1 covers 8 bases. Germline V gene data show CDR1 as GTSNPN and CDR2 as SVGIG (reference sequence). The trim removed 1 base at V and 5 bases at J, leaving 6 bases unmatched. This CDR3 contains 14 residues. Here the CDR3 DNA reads TGTGCCTGGAGTGATGGACAGGGTCCGGAGACCCAGTACTTC. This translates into CAWSDGQGPETQYF.

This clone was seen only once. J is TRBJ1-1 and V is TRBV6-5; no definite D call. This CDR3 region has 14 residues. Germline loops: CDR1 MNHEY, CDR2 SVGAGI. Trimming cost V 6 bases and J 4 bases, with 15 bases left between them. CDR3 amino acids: CASRLSRAVTEAFF. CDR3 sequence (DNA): TGTGCCAGCAGGCTGAGTCGCGCGGTCACTGAAGCTTTCTTT.

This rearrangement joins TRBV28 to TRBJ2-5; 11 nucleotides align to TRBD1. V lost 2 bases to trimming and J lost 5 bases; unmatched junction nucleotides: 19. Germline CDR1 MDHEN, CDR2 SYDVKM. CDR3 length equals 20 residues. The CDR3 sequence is CASSLVRRTGGEYPSETQYF. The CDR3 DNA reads TGTGCCAGCAGTTTAGTCCGTCGGACAGGGGGCGAATACCCGTCGGAGACCCAGTACTTC. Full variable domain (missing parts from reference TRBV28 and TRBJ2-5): DVKVTQSSRYLVKRTGEKVFLECVQDMDHENMFWYRQDPGLGLRLIYFSYDVKMKEKGDIPEGYSVSREKKERFSLILESASTNQTSMYLCASSLVRRTGGEYPSETQYFGPGTRLLVL.

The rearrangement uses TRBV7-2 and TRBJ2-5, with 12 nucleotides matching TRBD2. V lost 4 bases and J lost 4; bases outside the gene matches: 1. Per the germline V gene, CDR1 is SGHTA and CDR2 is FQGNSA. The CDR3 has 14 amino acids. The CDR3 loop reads CASSSGLAGETQYF. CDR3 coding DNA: TGTGCCAGCAGCTCGGGACTAGCGGGAGAGACCCAGTACTTC.

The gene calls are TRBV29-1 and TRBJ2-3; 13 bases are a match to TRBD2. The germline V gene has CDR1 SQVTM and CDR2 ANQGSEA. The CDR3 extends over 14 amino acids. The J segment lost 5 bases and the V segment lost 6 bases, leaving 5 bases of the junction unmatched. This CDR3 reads CSVVLAGGVDTQYF. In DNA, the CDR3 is TGCAGCGTAGTACTAGCGGGGGGGGTAGATACGCAGTATTTT.

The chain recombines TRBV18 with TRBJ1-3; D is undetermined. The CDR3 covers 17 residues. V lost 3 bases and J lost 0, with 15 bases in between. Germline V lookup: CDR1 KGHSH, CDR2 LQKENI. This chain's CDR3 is CASSPSGSGISGNTIYF. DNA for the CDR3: TGTGCCAGCTCACCCAGCGGCTCTGGGATCTCTGGAAACACCATATATTTT.

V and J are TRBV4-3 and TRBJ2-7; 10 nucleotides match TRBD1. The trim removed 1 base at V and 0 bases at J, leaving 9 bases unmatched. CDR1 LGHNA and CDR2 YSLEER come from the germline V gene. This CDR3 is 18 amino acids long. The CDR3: CASSQGLTTGGSSYEQYF. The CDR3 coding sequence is TGCGCCAGCAGCCAAGGGCTTACGACAGGGGGCTCCTCCTACGAGCAGTACTTC.

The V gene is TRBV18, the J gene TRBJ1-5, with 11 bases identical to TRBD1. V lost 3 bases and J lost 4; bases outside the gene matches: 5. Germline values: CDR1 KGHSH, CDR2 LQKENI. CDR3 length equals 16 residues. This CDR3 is CASSPMGQGGNQPQHF. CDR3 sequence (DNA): TGTGCCAGCTCACCTATGGGACAGGGGGGGAATCAGCCCCAGCATTTT. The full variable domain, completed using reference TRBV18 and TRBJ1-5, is NAGVMQNPRHLVRRRGQEARLRCSPMKGHSHVYWYRQLPEEGLKFMVYLQKENIIDESGMPKERFSAEFPKEGPSILRIQQVVRGDSAAYFCASSPMGQGGNQPQHFGDGTRLSIL.

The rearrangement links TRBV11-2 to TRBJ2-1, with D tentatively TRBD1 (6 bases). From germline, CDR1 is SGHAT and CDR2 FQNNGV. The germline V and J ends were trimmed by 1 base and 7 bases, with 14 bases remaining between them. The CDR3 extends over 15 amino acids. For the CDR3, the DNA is TGTGCCAGCAGCTTAGGGAGACAGGTGGGGAATGAGCAGTTCTTC. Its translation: CASSLGRQVGNEQFF.

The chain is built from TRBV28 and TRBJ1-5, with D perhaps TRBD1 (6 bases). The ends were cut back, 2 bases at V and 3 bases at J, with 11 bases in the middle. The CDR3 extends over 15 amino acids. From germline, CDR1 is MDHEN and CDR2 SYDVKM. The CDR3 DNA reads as TGTGCCAGCAGTTTAGCGGGGGCGGTCAATCAGCCCCAGCATTTT. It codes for CASSLAGAVNQPQHF.

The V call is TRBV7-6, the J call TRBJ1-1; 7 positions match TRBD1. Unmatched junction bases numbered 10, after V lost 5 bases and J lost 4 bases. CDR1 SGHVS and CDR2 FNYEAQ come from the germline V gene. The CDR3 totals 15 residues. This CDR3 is CASSIGTEGTTEAFF. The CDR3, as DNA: TGTGCCAGCAGCATCGGGACAGAGGGAACCACTGAAGCTTTCTTT.

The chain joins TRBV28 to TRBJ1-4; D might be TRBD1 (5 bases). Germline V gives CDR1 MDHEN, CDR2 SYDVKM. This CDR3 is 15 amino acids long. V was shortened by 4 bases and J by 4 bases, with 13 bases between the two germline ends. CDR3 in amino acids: CASSSYDRDNEKLFF. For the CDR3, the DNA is TGTGCCAGCAGTTCCTACGACAGAGATAATGAAAAACTGTTTTTT.

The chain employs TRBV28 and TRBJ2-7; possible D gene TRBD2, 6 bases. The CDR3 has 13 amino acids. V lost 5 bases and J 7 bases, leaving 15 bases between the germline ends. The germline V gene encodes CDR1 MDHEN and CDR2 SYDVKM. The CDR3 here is CASSPPRGYEQYF. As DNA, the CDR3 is TGTGCCAGCAGTCCCCCTCGGGGGTATGAGCAGTACTTC.

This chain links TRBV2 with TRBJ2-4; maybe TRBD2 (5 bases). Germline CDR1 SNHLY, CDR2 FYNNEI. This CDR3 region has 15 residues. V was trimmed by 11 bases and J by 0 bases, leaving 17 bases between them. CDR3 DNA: TGTGCCGTCCAAGCGGCCCAGCTAGCCAAAAACATTCAGTACTTC. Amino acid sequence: CAVQAAQLAKNIQYF.

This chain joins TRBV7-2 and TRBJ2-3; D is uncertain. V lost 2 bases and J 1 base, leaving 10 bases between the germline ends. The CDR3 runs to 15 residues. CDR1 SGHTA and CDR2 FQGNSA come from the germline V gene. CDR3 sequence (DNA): TGTGCCAGCAGCTTAATGGGGATCCGCACAGATACGCAGTATTTT. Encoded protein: CASSLMGIRTDTQYF.

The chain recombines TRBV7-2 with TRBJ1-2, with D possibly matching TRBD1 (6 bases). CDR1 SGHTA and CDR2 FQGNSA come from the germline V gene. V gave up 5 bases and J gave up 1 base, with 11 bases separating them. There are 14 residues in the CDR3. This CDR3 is CASSQGTGNYGYTF. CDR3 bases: TGTGCCAGCAGCCAGGGGACTGGTAACTATGGCTACACCTTC.

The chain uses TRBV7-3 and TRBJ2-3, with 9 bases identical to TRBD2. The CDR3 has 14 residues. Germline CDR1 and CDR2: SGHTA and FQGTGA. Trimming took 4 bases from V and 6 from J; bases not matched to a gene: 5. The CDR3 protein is CASSSIAGVDTQYF. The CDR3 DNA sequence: TGTGCCAGCAGCTCTATAGCGGGGGTTGATACGCAGTATTTT. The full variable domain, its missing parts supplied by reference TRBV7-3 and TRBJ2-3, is GAGVSQTPSNKVTEKGKYVELRCDPISGHTALYWYRQSLGQGPEFLIYFQGTGAADDSGLPNDRFFAVRPEGSVSTLKIQRTERGDSAVYLCASSSIAGVDTQYFGPGTRLTVL.

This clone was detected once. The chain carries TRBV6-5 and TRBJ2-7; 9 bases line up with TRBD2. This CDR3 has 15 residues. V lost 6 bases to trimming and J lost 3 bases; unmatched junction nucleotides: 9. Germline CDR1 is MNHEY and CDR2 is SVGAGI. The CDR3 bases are TGTGCCAGCAGGGTAGCGGGAGCCCGAATCTACGAGCAGTACTTC. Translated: CASRVAGARIYEQYF.

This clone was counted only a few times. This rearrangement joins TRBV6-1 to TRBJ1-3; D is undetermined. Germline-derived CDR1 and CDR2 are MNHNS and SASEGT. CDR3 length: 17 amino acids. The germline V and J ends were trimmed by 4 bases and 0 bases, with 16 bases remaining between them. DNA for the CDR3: TGTGCCAGCAGTGGCGGGTTCTGGGGAGGCTCTGGAAACACCATATATTTT. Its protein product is CASSGGFWGGSGNTIYF.

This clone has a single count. The CDR3 loop is CASSIRASSYNEQFF. CDR3 coding DNA: TGTGCCAGCAGTATAAGGGCGTCCTCCTACAATGAGCAGTTCTTC. The rearrangement uses TRBV27 and TRBJ2-1; D call uncertain. The CDR3 is 15 amino acids. CDR1 and CDR2 (germline): MNHEY, SMNVEV (reference sequence). Trimming took off 5 bases at V and 0 bases at J, with 11 bases between the two ends.

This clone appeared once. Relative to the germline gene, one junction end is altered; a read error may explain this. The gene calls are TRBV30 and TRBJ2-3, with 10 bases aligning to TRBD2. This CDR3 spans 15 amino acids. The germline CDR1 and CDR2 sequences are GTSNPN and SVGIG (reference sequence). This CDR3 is CARRTSGLSTDTQYF. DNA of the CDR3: TGTGCCCGGAGGACTAGCGGTCTGAGCACAGATACGCAGTATTTT.